This TCR beta chain comes out of a study of T cell responses to AZD1222 COVID-19 vaccine. Whole-study findings and limits: Reports say nearly half of spike-specific TCRs go after unmutated variant regions.

Produced via immunoSEQ multiplex PCR; TCRdb's table is partial and in-frame only. The data contain 150,000 or so clones, 90% to 95% of them singletons. The CDR3 sequence is 15 residues long. V gave up 0 bases and J gave up 6 bases, with 12 bases separating them. The germline gives CDR1 MNHEY, CDR2 SVGEGT. In the case of this clone: Antigen unknown.

The V call is TRBV6-2 or TRBV6-3, the J call TRBJ2-4; possibly TRBD1 or TRBD2 for D (5 bases each). This TCR was recovered from an adult in good health. The starting material was peripheral blood, obtained on day 0 of AZD1222 vaccination. The CDR3 DNA sequence: TGTGCCAGCAGTTACTCGAGGGGCGGCAGAAACATTCAGTACTTC. This gives the protein CASSYSRGGRNIQYF.